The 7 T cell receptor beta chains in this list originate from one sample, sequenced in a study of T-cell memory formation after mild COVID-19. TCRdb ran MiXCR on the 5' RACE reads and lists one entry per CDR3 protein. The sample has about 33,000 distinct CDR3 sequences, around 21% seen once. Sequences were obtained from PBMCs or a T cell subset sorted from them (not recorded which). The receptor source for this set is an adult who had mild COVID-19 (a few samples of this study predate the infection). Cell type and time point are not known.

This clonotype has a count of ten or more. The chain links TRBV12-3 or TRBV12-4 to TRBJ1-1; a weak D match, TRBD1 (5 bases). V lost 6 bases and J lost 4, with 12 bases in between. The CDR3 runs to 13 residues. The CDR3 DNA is TGTGCCAGCAGCCGGGGGATGGGCACTGAAGCTTTCTTT. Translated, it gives CASSRGMGTEAFF.

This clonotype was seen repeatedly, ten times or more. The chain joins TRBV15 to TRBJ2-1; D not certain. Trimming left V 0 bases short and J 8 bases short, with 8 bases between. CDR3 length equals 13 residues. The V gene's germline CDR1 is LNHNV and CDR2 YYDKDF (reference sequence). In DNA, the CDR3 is TGTGCCACCAGCAGAGATTTTGAAGATGAGCAGTTCTTC. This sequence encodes CATSRDFEDEQFF.

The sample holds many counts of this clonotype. The CDR3 DNA follows: TGTGCCAGCAGCTTAGTGGGGGGTCCCTACAATGAGCAGTTCTTC. Encoded protein: CASSLVGGPYNEQFF. This chain joins TRBV11-2 and TRBJ2-1; tentatively, D is TRBD2 (6 bases). V gave up 1 base and J gave up 2 bases, with 9 bases separating them. The CDR3 covers 15 residues. Germline CDR1 reads SGHAT; CDR2 reads FQNNGV.

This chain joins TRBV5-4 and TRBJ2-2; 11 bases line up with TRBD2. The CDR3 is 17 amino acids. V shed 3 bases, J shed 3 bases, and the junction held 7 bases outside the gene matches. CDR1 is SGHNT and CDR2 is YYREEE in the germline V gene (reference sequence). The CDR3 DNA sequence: TGTGCCAGCAGCTCGGTAGCGGGGGGGAAGTACACCGGGGAGCTGTTTTTT. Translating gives CASSSVAGGKYTGELFF.

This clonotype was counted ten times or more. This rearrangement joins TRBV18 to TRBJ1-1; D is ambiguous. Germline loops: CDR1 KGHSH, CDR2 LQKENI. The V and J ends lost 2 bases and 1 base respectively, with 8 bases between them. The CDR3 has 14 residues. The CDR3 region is CASSPIVGNTEAFF. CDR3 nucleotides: TGTGCCAGCTCACCAATTGTGGGGAACACTGAAGCTTTCTTT. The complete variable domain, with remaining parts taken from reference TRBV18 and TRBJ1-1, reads NAGVMQNPRHLVRRRGQEARLRCSPMKGHSHVYWYRQLPEEGLKFMVYLQKENIIDESGMPKERFSAEFPKEGPSILRIQQVVRGDSAAYFCASSPIVGNTEAFFGQGTRLTVV.

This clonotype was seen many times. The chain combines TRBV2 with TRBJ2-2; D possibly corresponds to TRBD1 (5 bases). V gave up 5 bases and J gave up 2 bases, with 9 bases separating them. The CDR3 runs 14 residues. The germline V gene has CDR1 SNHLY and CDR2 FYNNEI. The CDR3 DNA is TGTGCCAGCAGTAAGACAGTAAACACCGGGGAGCTGTTTTTT. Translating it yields CASSKTVNTGELFF.

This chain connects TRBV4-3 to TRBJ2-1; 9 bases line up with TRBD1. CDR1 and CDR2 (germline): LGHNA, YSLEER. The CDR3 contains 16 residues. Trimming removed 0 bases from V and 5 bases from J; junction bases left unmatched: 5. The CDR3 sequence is CASSQDGTGTHNEQFF. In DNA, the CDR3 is TGCGCCAGCAGCCAAGACGGGACAGGGACCCACAATGAGCAGTTCTTC.